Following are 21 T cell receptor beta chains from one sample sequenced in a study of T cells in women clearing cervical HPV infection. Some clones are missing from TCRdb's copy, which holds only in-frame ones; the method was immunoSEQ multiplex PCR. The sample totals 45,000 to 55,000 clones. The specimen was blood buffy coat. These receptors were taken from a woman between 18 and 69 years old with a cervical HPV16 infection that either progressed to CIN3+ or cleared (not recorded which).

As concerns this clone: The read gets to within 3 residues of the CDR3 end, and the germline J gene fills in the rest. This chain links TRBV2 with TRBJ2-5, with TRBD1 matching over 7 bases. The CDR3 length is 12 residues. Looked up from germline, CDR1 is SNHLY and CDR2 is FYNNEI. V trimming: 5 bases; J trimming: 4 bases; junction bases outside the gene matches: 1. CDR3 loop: CASSRDRETQYF. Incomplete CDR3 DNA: TGTGCCAGCAGTCGGGACAGAGAGACC.

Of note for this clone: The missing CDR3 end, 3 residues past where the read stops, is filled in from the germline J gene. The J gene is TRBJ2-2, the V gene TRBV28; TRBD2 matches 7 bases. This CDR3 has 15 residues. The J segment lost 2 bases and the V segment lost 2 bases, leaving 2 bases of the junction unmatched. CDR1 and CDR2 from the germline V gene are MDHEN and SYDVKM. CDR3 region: CASSLLAENTGELFF. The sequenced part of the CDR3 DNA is TGTGCCAGCAGTTTACTAGCGGAAAACACCGGGGAG.

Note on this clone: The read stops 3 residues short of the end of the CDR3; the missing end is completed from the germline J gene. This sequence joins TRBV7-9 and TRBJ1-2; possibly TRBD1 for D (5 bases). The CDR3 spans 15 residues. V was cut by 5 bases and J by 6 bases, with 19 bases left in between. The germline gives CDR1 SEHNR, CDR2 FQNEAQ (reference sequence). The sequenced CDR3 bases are TGTGCCAGCAGCAAGGAGATTGCAGGGAGACATGGC. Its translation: CASSKEIAGRHG. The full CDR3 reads CASSKEIAGRHGYTF.

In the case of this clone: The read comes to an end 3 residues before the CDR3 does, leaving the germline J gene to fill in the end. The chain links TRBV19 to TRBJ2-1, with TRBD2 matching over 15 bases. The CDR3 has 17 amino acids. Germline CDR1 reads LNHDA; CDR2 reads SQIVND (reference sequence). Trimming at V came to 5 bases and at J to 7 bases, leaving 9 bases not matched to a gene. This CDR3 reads CASSVKTGLAGGNEQFF. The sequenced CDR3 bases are TGTGCCAGTAGTGTTAAAACGGGACTAGCGGGAGGTAATGAG.

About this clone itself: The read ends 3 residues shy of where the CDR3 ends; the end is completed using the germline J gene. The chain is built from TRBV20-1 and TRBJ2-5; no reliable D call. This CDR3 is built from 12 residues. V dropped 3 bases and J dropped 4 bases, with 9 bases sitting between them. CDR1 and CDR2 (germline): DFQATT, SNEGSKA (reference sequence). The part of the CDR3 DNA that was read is TGCAGTGCTAGGTTGTCGGGAGAGACC. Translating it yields CSARLSGET. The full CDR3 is CSARLSGETQYF.

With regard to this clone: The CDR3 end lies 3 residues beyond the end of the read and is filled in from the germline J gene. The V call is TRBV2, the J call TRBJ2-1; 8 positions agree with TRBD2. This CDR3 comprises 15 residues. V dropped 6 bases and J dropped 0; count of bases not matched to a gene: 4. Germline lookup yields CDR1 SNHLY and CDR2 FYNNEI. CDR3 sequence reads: CASRLSGSSYNEQFF. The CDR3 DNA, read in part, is TGTGCCAGCAGACTCAGCGGGAGCTCCTACAATGAG.

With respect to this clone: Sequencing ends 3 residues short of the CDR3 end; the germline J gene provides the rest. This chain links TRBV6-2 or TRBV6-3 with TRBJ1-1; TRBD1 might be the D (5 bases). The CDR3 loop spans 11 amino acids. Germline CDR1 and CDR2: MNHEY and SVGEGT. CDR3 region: CASRTGHGAFF. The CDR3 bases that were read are TGTGCCAGCAGAACCGGACATGGA.

CDR3 in amino acids: CASSSRGAYRDTQYF. Incomplete CDR3 DNA: TGTGCCAGCAGCTCCCGTGGCGCGTACAGAGATACG. The chain recombines TRBV7-3 with TRBJ2-3; D is unclear. The read falls 3 residues short of the CDR3 end, and the missing part is taken from the germline J gene. The germline V and J ends were trimmed by 4 bases and 5 bases, with 16 bases remaining between them. CDR1 and CDR2 from the germline V gene are SGHTA and FQGTGA. The CDR3 runs to 15 residues.

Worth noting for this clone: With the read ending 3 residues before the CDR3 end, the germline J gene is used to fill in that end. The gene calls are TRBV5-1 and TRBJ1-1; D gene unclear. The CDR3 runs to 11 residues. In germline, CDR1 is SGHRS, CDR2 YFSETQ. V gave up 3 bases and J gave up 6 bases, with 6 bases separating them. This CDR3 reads CASSSSSEAFF. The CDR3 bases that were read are TGCGCCAGCAGCTCCTCCTCTGAA.

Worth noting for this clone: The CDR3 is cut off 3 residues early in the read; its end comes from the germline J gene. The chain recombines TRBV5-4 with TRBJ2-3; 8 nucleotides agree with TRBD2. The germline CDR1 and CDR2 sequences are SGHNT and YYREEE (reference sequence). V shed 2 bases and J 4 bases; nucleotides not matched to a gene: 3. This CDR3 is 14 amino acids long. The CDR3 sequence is CASSLGLAPDTQYF. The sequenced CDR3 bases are TGTGCCAGCAGCTTAGGACTAGCCCCAGATACG.

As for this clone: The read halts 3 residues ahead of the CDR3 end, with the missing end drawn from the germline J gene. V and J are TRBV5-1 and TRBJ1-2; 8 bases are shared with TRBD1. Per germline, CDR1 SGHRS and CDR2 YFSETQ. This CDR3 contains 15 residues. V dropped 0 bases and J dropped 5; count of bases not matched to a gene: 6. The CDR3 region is CASSLGPDRGYGYTF. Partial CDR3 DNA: TGCGCCAGCAGCTTGGGTCCCGACAGGGGTTATGGC.

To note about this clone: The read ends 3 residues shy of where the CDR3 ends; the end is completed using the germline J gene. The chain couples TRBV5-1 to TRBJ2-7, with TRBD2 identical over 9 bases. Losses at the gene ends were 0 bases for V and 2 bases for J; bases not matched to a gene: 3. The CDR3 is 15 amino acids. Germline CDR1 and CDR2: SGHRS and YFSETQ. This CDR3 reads CASSLAGGRAYEQYF. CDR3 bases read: TGCGCCAGCAGCTTGGCTGGCGGGAGGGCCTACGAG. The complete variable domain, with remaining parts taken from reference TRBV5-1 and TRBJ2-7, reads KAGVTQTPRYLIKTRGQQVTLSCSPISGHRSVSWYQQTPGQGLQFLFEYFSETQRNKGNFPGRFSGRQFSNSRSEMNVSTLELGDSALYLCASSLAGGRAYEQYFGPGTRLTVT.

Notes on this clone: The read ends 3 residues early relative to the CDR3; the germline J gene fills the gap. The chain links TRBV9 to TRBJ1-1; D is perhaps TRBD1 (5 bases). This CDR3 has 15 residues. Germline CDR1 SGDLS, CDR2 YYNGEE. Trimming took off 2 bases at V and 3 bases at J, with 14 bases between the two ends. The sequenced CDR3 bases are TGTGCCAGCAGCGTTGGGACTTTAGGGGACACTGAA. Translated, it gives CASSVGTLGDTE. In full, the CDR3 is CASSVGTLGDTEAFF. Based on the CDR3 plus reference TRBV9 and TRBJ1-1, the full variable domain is DSGVTQTPKHLITATGQRVTLRCSPRSGDLSVYWYQQSLDQGLQFLIQYYNGEERAKGNILERFSAQQFPDLHSELNLSSLELGDSALYFCASSVGTLGDTEAFFGQGTRLTVV.

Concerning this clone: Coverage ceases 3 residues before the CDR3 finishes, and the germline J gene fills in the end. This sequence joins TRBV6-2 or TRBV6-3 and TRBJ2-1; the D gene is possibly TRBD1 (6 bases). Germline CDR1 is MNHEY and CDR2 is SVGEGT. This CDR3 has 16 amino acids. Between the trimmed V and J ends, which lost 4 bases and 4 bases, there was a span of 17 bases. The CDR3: CASSSITGITYNEQFF. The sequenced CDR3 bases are TGTGCCAGCAGTTCCATCACAGGGATAACATACAATGAG.

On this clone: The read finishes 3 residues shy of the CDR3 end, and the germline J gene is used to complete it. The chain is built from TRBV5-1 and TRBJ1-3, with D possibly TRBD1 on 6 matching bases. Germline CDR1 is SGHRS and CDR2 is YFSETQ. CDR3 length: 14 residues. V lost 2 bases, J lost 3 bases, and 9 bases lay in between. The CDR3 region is CASSFGGGGNTIYF. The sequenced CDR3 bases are TGCGCCAGCAGCTTTGGAGGGGGTGGAAACACC.

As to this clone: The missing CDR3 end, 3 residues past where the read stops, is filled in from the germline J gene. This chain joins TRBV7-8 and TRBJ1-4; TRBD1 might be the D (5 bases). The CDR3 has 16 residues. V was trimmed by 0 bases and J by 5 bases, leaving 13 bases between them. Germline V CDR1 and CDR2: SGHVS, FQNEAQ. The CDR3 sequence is CASSLAKTEGNEKLFF. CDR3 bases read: TGTGCCAGCAGCTTAGCAAAGACAGAGGGGAATGAAAAA.

The CDR3 loop reads CAISDGTHRTGTAFF. The DNA read from the CDR3 is TGTGCCATCAGTGACGGGACACATAGGACAGGGACT. V gene TRBV10-3 combines with J gene TRBJ1-1, with 8 bases identical to TRBD1. The DNA ends 3 residues before the CDR3 does, and the rest of the CDR3 is filled in from the germline J gene. This CDR3 has 15 amino acids. Per the germline V gene, CDR1 is ENHRY and CDR2 is SYGVKD.

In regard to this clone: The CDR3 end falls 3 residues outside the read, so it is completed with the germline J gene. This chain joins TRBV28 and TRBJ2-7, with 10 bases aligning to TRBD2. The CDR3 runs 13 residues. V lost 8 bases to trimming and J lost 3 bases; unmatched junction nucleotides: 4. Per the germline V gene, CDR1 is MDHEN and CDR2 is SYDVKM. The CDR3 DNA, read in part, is TGTGCCAGCTCTAGCGGGGGTTACTACGAG. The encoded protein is CASSSGGYYE. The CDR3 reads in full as CASSSGGYYEQYF.

CDR3: CASSTRTSGGANTQYF. The sequenced CDR3 bases are TGTGCCAGTAGTACCCGGACTAGCGGGGGGGCGAATACG. The chain employs TRBV19 and TRBJ2-3; 15 nucleotides agree with TRBD2. The read comes to an end 3 residues before the CDR3 does, leaving the germline J gene to fill in the end. The trim removed 4 bases at V and 7 bases at J, leaving 6 bases unmatched. Germline CDR1 LNHDA, CDR2 SQIVND (reference sequence). CDR3 size: 16 residues. The full variable domain, completed using reference TRBV19 and TRBJ2-3, is DGGITQSPKYLFRKEGQNVTLSCEQNLNHDAMYWYRQDPGQGLRLIYYSQIVNDFQKGDIAEGYSVSREKKESFPLTVTSAQKNPTAFYLCASSTRTSGGANTQYFGPGTRLTVL.

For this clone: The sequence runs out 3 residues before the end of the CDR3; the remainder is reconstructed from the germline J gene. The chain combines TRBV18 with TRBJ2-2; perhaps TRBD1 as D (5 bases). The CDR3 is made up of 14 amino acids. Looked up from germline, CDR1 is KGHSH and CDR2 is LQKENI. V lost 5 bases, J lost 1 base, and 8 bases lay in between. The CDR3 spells CASSAQGNTGELFF. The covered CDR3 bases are TGTGCCAGCTCAGCCCAGGGGAACACCGGGGAG.

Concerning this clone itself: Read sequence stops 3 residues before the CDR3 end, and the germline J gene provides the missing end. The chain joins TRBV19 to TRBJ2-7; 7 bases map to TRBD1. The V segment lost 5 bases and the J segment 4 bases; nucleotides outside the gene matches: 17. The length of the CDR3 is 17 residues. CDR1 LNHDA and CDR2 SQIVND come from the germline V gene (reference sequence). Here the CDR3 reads CASSPRRGGRLGYEQYF. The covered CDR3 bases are TGTGCCAGTAGTCCCAGAAGAGGGGGCCGTCTTGGATACGAG.